What follows are 24 T cell receptor beta chains derived from one specimen sequenced in a study. TCRdb re-called the 5' RACE reads through MiXCR, storing one row per CDR3 protein. The sample yields roughly 23,000 distinct CDR3 sequences, approximately 28% seen once. The sequenced sample was tumor-infiltrating naive CD4+ T cells sorted from the breast tumor. Subset noted: naive CD4+ T cells, CD4+CD45RA+CD25-. These receptors were taken from a female donor with breast cancer.

On this clonotype itself: The junction shows a germline mismatch at one end, possibly a read error. This chain connects TRBV20-1 to TRBJ2-1; no reliable D call. The CDR3 runs to 14 residues. Germline CDR1 and CDR2: DFQATT and SNEGSKA (reference sequence). This CDR3 reads CSATLTNSYSEQFF. DNA for the CDR3: TGCAGTGCTACGCTCACGAACTCCTACAGTGAGCAGTTCTTC.

This sequence joins TRBV7-8 and TRBJ2-1; D is perhaps TRBD2 (6 bases). CDR3 length: 17 amino acids. V was shortened by 5 bases and J by 4 bases, with 21 bases between the two germline ends. The V gene's germline CDR1 is SGHVS and CDR2 FQNEAQ. CDR3 sequence: CASSPQGDVGGYNEQFF. The CDR3 DNA reads TGTGCCAGCAGCCCCCAGGGCGATGTGGGAGGTTACAATGAGCAGTTCTTC.

Only a few counts were recorded for this clonotype. The chain links TRBV9 to TRBJ1-3; 7 bases map to TRBD1. Losses at the gene ends were 4 bases for V and 2 bases for J; bases not matched to a gene: 9. The length of the CDR3 is 16 residues. Germline CDR1 SGDLS, CDR2 YYNGEE. The CDR3 is CASSPRTGIAGNTIYF. The CDR3 nucleotides read TGTGCCAGCAGCCCCCGGACAGGCATCGCTGGAAACACCATATATTTT.

The rearrangement uses TRBV6-5 and TRBJ1-5; a weak D match, TRBD1 (5 bases). The CDR3 contains 14 residues. Germline-derived CDR1 and CDR2 are MNHEY and SVGAGI. Trimming cost V 5 bases and J 7 bases, with 15 bases left between them. The CDR3 DNA is TGTGCCAGCAGTCCAGACTGGGAGGGGCAGCCCCAGCATTTT. Protein product: CASSPDWEGQPQHF.

This clonotype was recorded at least ten times. The V call is TRBV7-2, the J call TRBJ1-5; 9 bases line up with TRBD1. Trimming removed 2 bases from V and 5 bases from J; junction bases left unmatched: 4. This CDR3 comprises 15 residues. The germline CDR1 and CDR2 sequences are SGHTA and FQGNSA. Here the CDR3 reads CASSLTGQGYQPQHF. The DNA for the CDR3 is TGTGCCAGCAGCTTAACGGGACAGGGCTATCAGCCCCAGCATTTT.

The V and J genes are TRBV6-2 or TRBV6-3 and TRBJ2-7, with D perhaps TRBD2 (6 bases). Germline V gives CDR1 MNHEY, CDR2 SVGEGT. With 8 bases removed from V and 0 bases from J, the gap between germline ends came to 14 bases. The CDR3 contains 14 residues. For the CDR3, the DNA is TGTGCCAGCCACCGGGCGGGAAGCTCCTACGAGCAGTACTTC. Amino acids: CASHRAGSSYEQYF.

As concerns this clonotype: A much larger clonotype is one base distant, so this may be a read error. The chain carries TRBV15 and TRBJ2-7; 9 bases match TRBD1. Per the germline V gene, CDR1 is LNHNV and CDR2 is YYDKDF (reference sequence). The CDR3 sequence is 14 residues long. Losses at the gene ends were 5 bases for V and 5 bases for J; bases not matched to a gene: 7. CDR3 sequence reads: CATSDGQGRNEQYF. The CDR3 bases are TGTGCCACCAGCGATGGACAGGGGCGAAACGAGCAGTACTTC.

As regards this clonotype: Just one base apart from a much larger clone, this may be a read error. The chain links TRBV24-1 to TRBJ2-1; D is undetermined. Between the trimmed V and J ends, which lost 10 bases and 6 bases, there was a span of 18 bases. The CDR3 is 14 residues long. Germline CDR1 and CDR2: KGHDR and SFDVKD. CDR3 DNA: TGTGCCACATCGGGCCGGTGGTGGGGCAATGAGCAGTTCTTC. Translating it yields CATSGRWWGNEQFF.

The sample holds many counts of this clonotype. V usage is TRBV29-1 and J usage is TRBJ2-3; weak D call: TRBD1 (5 bases). There are 12 residues in the CDR3. In germline, CDR1 is SQVTM, CDR2 ANQGSEA. The V and J ends lost 4 bases and 3 bases respectively, with 8 bases between them. CDR3 sequence reads: CSVVPGTDTQYF. The CDR3 DNA reads TGCAGCGTTGTACCAGGGACAGATACGCAGTATTTT.

V gene TRBV18 combines with J gene TRBJ2-7; TRBD2 might be the D (7 bases). From germline, CDR1 is KGHSH and CDR2 LQKENI. Trimming cost V 4 bases and J 5 bases, with 12 bases left between them. This CDR3 is 13 amino acids long. CDR3 DNA: TGTGCCAGCTCACGTTCGGGGGGCGACGAGCAGTACTTC. Translation gives CASSRSGGDEQYF.

The J gene is TRBJ2-5, the V gene TRBV30; D is ambiguous. In germline, CDR1 is GTSNPN, CDR2 SVGIG (reference sequence). The length of the CDR3 is 13 residues. V lost 4 bases and J lost 7, with 16 bases in between. The CDR3 reads CAWMPVLQRTQYF. CDR3 DNA: TGTGCCTGGATGCCGGTCCTCCAGAGGACCCAGTACTTC.

The gene calls are TRBV7-9 and TRBJ1-3, with D perhaps TRBD1 (5 bases). Germline-derived CDR1 and CDR2 are SEHNR and FQNEAQ (reference sequence). CDR3 length equals 16 residues. The V end lost 2 bases, the J end lost 1 base, and 12 bases lay between the germline ends. The CDR3 here is CASSLNHRPSGNTIYF. The CDR3 DNA sequence: TGTGCCAGCAGCTTAAATCACAGGCCGTCTGGAAACACCATATATTTT.

This clonotype was detected only a few times. The chain recombines TRBV19 with TRBJ1-5; D possibly corresponds to TRBD1 (6 bases). The germline V gene has CDR1 LNHDA and CDR2 SQIVND (reference sequence). V lost 3 bases, J lost 1 base, and 10 bases lay in between. This CDR3 region has 15 residues. CDR3 region: CASSIGGLSNQPQHF. The CDR3 DNA follows: TGTGCCAGTAGTATCGGGGGGCTAAGCAATCAGCCCCAGCATTTT.

This clonotype has at least ten counts. The chain links TRBV12-3 or TRBV12-4 to TRBJ1-1, with a possible D match to TRBD1 (5 bases). The V and J ends lost 4 bases and 4 bases respectively, with 13 bases between them. The CDR3 covers 14 residues. The CDR3 nucleotides read TGTGCCAGCAGTTCCGTCTGGGGGGGCACTGAAGCTTTCTTT. It codes for CASSSVWGGTEAFF.

Details on this clonotype: A single base separates this from a much larger clone, so it may be a read error. The rearrangement joins TRBV6-6 to TRBJ2-2; 7 bases are a match to TRBD1. CDR3 length equals 14 residues. V lost 6 bases, J lost 5 bases, and 6 bases stayed unmatched. Germline loops: CDR1 MNHNY, CDR2 SVGAGI (reference sequence). The CDR3 DNA follows: TGTGCCAGCAGGCCGACAGGGATAACCGGGGAGCTGTTTTTT. Translation: CASRPTGITGELFF.

On this clonotype itself: The final CDR3 position lacks the conserved phenylalanine or tryptophan, pointing to a likely read error. V gene TRBV24-1 combines with J gene TRBJ2-1; maybe TRBD2 (5 bases). This CDR3 has 15 amino acids. Germline CDR1 is KGHDR and CDR2 is SFDVKD. The CDR3 coding sequence is TGTGCCACCAATGATCAGACTATCCGTAGGGATGAGCAGTTCCTC. Translating it yields CATNDQTIRRDEQFL.

The chain uses TRBV6-1 and TRBJ2-1; the D gene is possibly TRBD2 (6 bases). CDR1 and CDR2 (germline): MNHNS, SASEGT. V was clipped by 8 bases and J by 3 bases, with 14 bases between them. The CDR3 is made up of 14 amino acids. The CDR3 here is CASQRPEGYNEQFF. The CDR3 region has the DNA TGTGCCAGCCAGAGACCGGAGGGCTACAATGAGCAGTTCTTC.

This clonotype has more than one count but fewer than ten. The J gene is TRBJ2-3, the V gene TRBV20-1, with 12 bases lining up with TRBD2. Losses at the gene ends were 2 bases for V and 1 base for J; bases not matched to a gene: 4. This CDR3 has 16 residues. Per germline, CDR1 DFQATT and CDR2 SNEGSKA (reference sequence). The CDR3 loop is CSARKTSGSRTDTQYF. As DNA, the CDR3 is TGCAGTGCTAGAAAGACTAGCGGGAGCCGCACAGATACGCAGTATTTT.

The CDR3 sequence is CASSYEGGEDQETQYF. DNA for the CDR3: TGTGCCAGCAGTTATGAGGGGGGTGAGGACCAAGAGACCCAGTACTTC. This chain connects TRBV6-6 to TRBJ2-5; D might be TRBD1 or TRBD2, each matching 6 bases. Trimming took off 3 bases at V and 0 bases at J, with 14 bases between the two ends. Germline V gene lookup returns CDR1 MNHNY and CDR2 SVGAGI (reference sequence). The length of the CDR3 is 16 residues.

The chain carries TRBV7-3 and TRBJ1-1; D unclear. Germline V lookup: CDR1 SGHTA, CDR2 FQGTGA. The CDR3 runs to 13 residues. V lost 6 bases, J lost 0 bases, and 8 bases lay in between. The CDR3 sequence is CASRRNLNTEAFF. CDR3 in DNA: TGTGCCAGCAGACGAAACCTGAACACTGAAGCTTTCTTT.

This clonotype was picked up many times. V gene TRBV6-1 combines with J gene TRBJ1-1; weak D call: TRBD1 (6 bases). Between the trimmed V and J ends, which lost 5 bases and 3 bases, there was a span of 10 bases. Germline V CDR1 and CDR2: MNHNS, SASEGT. The CDR3 loop spans 13 amino acids. CDR3 loop: CASSTGYDTEAFF. The CDR3 DNA reads as TGTGCCAGCAGTACAGGGTATGACACTGAAGCTTTCTTT.

In its sample, this clonotype was seen many times. The chain uses TRBV12-3 or TRBV12-4 and TRBJ2-1; D possibly corresponds to TRBD1 (6 bases). The V end was cut by 7 bases, the J end by 6 bases, with 19 bases between. The CDR3 covers 15 residues. The chain's CDR3 is CASINTEQGINEQFF. CDR3 nucleotides: TGTGCCAGCATCAACACCGAACAGGGAATCAATGAGCAGTTCTTC.

DNA for the CDR3: TGTGCCAGCAGCTACGGGACCGGCTACGAGCAGTACTTC. Its translation: CASSYGTGYEQYF. V is TRBV13 and J is TRBJ2-7; D may correspond to TRBD1 or TRBD2 (5 bases each). CDR3 length: 13 residues. V was trimmed by 4 bases and J by 3 bases, leaving 10 bases between them. CDR1 PRHDT and CDR2 FYEKMQ come from the germline V gene (reference sequence).

The chain combines TRBV12-3 or TRBV12-4 with TRBJ1-4; possible D gene TRBD1, 5 bases. CDR3 size: 14 residues. With 1 base removed from V and 7 bases from J, the gap between germline ends came to 10 bases. The CDR3 sequence is CASSLVGGGEKLFF. As DNA, the CDR3 is TGTGCCAGCAGTTTAGTGGGTGGGGGTGAAAAACTGTTTTTT.